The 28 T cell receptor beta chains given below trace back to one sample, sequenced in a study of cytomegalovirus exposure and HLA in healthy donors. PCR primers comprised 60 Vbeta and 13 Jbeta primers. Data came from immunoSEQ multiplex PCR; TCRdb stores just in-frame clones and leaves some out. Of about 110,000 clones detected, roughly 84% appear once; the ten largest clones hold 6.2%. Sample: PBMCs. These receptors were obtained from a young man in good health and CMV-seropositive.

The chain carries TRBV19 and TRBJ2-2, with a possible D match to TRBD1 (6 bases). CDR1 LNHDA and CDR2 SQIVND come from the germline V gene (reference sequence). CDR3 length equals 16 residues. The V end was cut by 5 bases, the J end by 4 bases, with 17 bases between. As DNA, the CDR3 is TGTGCCAGTAGTGGCCCAGGACAGAGGGTCACCGGGGAGCTGTTTTTT. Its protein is CASSGPGQRVTGELFF. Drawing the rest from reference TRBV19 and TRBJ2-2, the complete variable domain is DGGITQSPKYLFRKEGQNVTLSCEQNLNHDAMYWYRQDPGQGLRLIYYSQIVNDFQKGDIAEGYSVSREKKESFPLTVTSAQKNPTAFYLCASSGPGQRVTGELFFGEGSRLTVL.

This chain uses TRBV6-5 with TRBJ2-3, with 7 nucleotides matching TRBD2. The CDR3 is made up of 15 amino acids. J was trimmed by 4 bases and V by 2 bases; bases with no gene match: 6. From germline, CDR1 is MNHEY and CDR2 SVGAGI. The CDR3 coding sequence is TGTGCCAGCAGTTACCTCCGGGGGGTATCAGATACGCAGTATTTT. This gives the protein CASSYLRGVSDTQYF.

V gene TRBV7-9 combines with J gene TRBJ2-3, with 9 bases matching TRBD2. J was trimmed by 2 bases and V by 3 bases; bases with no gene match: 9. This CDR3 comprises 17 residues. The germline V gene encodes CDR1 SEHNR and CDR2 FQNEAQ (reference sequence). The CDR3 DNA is TGTGCCAGCAGCTTGGGGGGAATAGCGGGGGACACAGATACGCAGTATTTT. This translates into CASSLGGIAGDTDTQYF.

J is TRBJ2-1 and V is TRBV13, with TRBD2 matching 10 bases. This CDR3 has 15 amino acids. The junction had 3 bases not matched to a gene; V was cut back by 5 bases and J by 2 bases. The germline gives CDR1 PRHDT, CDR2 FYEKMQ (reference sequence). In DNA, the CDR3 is TGTGCCAGCAGCCTAAGCGGGGGGGCCTACAATGAGCAGTTCTTC. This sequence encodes CASSLSGGAYNEQFF.

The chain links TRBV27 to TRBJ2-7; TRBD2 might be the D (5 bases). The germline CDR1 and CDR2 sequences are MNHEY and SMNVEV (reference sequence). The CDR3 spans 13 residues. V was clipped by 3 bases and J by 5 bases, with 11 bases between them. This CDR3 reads CASSFTGLHEQYF. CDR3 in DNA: TGTGCCAGCAGTTTCACGGGATTACACGAGCAGTACTTC.

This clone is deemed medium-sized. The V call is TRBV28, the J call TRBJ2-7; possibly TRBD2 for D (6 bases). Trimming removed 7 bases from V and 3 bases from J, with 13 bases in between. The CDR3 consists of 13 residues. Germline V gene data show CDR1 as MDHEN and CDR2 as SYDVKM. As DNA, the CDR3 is TGTGCCAGCACTTGGGGGGTAGGCTACGAGCAGTACTTC. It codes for CASTWGVGYEQYF.

In DNA form, the CDR3 reads TGTGCCAGCAGCTTAGCGGGGTATAGCGGGGGGGAGCAGTACTTC. Its protein product is CASSLAGYSGGEQYF. The chain has TRBV7-2 and TRBJ2-7; TRBD2 aligns across 10 bases. Germline values: CDR1 SGHTA, CDR2 FQGNSA. The CDR3 is 15 amino acids. The V and J ends lost 0 bases and 7 bases, in that order; junction bases with no gene match: 6. The complete variable domain, with remaining parts taken from reference TRBV7-2 and TRBJ2-7, reads GAGVSQSPSNKVTEKGKDVELRCDPISGHTALYWYRQSLGQGLEFLIYFQGNSAPDKSGLPSDRFSAERTGGSVSTLTIQRTQQEDSAVYLCASSLAGYSGGEQYFGPGTRLTVT.

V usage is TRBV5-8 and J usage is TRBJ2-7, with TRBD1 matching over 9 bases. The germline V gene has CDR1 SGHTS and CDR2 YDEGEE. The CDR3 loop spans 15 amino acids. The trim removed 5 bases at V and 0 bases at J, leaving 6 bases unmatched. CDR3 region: CASSPGTGSSYEQYF. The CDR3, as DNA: TGTGCCAGCAGTCCCGGGACAGGGAGCTCCTACGAGCAGTACTTC.

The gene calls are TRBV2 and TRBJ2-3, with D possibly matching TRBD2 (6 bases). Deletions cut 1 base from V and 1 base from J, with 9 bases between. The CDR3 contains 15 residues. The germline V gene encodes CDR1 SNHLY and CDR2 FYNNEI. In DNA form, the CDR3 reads TGTGCCAGCAGTGAAGTACTAGCTGGCACAGATACGCAGTATTTT. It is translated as CASSEVLAGTDTQYF.

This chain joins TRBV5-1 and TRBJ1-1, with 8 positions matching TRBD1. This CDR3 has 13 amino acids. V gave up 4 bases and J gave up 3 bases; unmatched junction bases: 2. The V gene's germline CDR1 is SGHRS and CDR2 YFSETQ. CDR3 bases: TGCGCCAGCAGCGTACAGGGGGACACTGAAGCTTTCTTT. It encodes CASSVQGDTEAFF.

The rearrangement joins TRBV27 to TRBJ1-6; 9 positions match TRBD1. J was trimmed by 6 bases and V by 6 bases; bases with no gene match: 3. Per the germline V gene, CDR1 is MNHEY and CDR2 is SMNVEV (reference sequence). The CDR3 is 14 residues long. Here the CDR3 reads CASSLTGGNSPLHF. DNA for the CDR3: TGTGCCAGCAGCCTGACAGGGGGTAATTCACCCCTCCACTTT.

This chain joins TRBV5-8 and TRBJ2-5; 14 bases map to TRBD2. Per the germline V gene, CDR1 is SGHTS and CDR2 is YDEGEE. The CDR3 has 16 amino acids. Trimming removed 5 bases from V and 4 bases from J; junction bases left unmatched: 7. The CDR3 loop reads CASSFGLAGGGETQYF. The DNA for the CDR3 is TGTGCCAGCAGTTTTGGACTAGCGGGGGGCGGAGAGACCCAGTACTTC.

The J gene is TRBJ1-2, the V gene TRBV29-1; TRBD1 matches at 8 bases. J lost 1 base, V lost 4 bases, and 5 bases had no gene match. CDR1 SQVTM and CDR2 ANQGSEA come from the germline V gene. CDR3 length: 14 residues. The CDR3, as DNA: TGCAGCGTTGGGGGACAGGAATATAACTATGGCTACACCTTC. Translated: CSVGGQEYNYGYTF.

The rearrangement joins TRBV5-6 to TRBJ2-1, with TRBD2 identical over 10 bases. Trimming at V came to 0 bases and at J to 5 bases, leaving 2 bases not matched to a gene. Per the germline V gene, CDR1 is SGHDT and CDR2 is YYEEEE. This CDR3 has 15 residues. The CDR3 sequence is CASSLGGLANNEQFF. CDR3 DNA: TGTGCCAGCAGCTTGGGGGGACTAGCGAACAATGAGCAGTTCTTC.

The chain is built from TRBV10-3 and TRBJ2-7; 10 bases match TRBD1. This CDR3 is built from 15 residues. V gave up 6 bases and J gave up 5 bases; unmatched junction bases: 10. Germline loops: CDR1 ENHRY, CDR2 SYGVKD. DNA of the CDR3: TGTGCCATCAGCCCGTCCGGGACAGGGGTCCACGAGCAGTACTTC. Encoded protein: CAISPSGTGVHEQYF.

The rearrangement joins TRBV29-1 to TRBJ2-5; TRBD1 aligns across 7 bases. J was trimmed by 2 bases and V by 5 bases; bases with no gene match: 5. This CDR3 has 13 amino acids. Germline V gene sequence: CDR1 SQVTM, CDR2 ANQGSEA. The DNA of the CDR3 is TGCAGCGTTTACGACAGGGATCAAGAGACCCAGTACTTC. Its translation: CSVYDRDQETQYF.

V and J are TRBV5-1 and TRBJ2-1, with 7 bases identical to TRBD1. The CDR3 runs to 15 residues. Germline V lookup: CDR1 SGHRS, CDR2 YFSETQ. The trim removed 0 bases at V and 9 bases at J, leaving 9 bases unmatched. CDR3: CASSLVAGGQGEQFF. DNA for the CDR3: TGCGCCAGCAGCTTGGTAGCAGGGGGTCAGGGTGAGCAGTTCTTC.

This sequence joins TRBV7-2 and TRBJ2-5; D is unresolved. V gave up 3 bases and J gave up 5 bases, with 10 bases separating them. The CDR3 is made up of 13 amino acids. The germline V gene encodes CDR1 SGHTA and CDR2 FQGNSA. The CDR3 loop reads CASSFPVRETQYF. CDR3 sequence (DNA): TGTGCCAGCAGCTTTCCCGTGAGGGAGACCCAGTACTTC.

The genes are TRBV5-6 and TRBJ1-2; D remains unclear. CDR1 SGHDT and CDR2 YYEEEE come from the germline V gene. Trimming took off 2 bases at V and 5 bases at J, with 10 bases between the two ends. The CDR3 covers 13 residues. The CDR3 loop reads CASSFGSKYGYTF. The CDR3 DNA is TGTGCCAGCAGCTTCGGGAGCAAGTATGGCTACACCTTC.

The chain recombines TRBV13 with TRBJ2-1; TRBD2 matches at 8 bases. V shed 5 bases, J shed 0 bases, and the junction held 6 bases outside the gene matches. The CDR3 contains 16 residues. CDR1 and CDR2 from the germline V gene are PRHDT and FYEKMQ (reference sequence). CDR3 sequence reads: CASSPSGGSSYNEQFF. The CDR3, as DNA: TGTGCCAGCAGCCCATCGGGGGGGAGCTCCTACAATGAGCAGTTCTTC.

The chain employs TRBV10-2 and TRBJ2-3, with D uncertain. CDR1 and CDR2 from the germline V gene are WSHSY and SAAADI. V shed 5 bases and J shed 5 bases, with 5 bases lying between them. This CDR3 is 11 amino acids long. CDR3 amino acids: CASSQQDTQYF. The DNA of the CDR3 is TGCGCCAGCAGTCAACAAGATACGCAGTATTTT.

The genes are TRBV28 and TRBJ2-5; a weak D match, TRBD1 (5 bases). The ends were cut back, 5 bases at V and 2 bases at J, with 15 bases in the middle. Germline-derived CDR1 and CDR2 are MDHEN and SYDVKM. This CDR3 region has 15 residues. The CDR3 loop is CASSPGHTKQETQYF. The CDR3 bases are TGTGCCAGCAGTCCAGGGCACACAAAACAAGAGACCCAGTACTTC.

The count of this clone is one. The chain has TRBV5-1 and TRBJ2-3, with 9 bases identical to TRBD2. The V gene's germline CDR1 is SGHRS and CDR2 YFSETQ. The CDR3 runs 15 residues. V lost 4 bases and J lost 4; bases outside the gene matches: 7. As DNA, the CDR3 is TGCGCCAGCAGCCGCGACGTAGCGGGGGCAGATACGCAGTATTTT. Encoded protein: CASSRDVAGADTQYF.

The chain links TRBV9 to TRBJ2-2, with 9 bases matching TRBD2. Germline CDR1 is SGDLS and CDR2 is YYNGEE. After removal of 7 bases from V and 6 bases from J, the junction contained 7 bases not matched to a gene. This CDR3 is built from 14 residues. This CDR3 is CASLPGTSSGELFF. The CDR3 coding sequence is TGTGCCAGCCTACCCGGGACTAGCTCCGGGGAGCTGTTTTTT.

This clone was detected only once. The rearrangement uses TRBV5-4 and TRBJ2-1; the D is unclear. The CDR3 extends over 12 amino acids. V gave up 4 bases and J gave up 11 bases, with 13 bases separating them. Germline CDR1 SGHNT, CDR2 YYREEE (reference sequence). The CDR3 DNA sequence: TGTGCCAGCAGCACCGAGGCCGTCCAGCAGTTCTTC. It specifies CASSTEAVQQFF.

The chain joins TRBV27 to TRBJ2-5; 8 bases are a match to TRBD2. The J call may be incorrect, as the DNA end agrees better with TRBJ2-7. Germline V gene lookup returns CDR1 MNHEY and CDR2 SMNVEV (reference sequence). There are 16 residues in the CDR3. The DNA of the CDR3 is TGTGCCAGCAGAGGTTTTAGCGGGGAGAGCTCCTACGAGCAGTACTTC. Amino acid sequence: CASRGFSGESSYEQYF.

CDR3: CASSGSSGASRNEQFF. CDR3 coding DNA: TGCGCCAGCAGCGGGAGTAGCGGGGCCTCCCGCAATGAGCAGTTCTTC. This chain joins TRBV5-1 and TRBJ2-1, with TRBD2 identical over 8 bases. The length of the CDR3 is 16 residues. The germline V gene encodes CDR1 SGHRS and CDR2 YFSETQ. The junction had 12 bases not matched to a gene; V was cut back by 4 bases and J by 6 bases.

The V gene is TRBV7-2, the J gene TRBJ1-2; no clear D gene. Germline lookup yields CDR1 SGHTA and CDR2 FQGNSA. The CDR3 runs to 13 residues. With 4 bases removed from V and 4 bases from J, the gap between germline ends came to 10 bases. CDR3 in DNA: TGTGCCAGCAGCTCCTACGTCGGCTATGGCTACACCTTC. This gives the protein CASSSYVGYGYTF.